The rows below give T cell receptor beta chains drawn from one sample of a study of T cell responses to AZD1222 COVID-19 vaccine. The data were produced by immunoSEQ multiplex PCR, yet TCRdb's version contains in-frame clones alone and is incomplete. The table shows some 180,000 clones, with about 92% occurring only once. Material: peripheral blood, obtained on day 0 of AZD1222 vaccination. Receptors were obtained from an adult in good health. Both conserved end residues are part of each CDR3. D genes are given only for firm matches.

NA,TRBV6-6,TRBJ1-2,TGTGCCAGCAGTTACTCCGGCCGCTCTAACTATGGCTACACCTTC,CASSYSGRSNYGYTF
NA,TRBV5-4,TRBJ1-2,TGTGCCAGCAGCTTGGACAGCGGGACTCGCGGCTACACCTTC,CASSLDSGTRGYTF
NA,TRBV3-1/TRBV3-2,TRBJ2-7,TGTGCCAGCAGCCGGACAGCGATCTACGAGCAGTACTTC,CASSRTAIYEQYF
NA,TRBV29-1,TRBJ1-2,TGCAGCGCCGAATGGACAGCTAACTATGGCTACACCTTC,CSAEWTANYGYTF
NA,TRBV7-9,TRBJ2-2,TGTGCCAGCTCCCAGGGGGGGCTCACCGGGGAGCTGTTTTTT,CASSQGGLTGELFF
NA,TRBV28,TRBJ2-3,TGTGCCAGCAGTGGTCAGGGCCTCACAGATACGCAGTATTTT,CASSGQGLTDTQYF
NA,TRBV5-1,TRBJ1-2,TGCGCCAGCAGCTTGGACAGTTGGAGCGGCTACACCTTC,CASSLDSWSGYTF
NA,TRBV9,TRBJ2-7,TGTGCCAGCAGCGGCCCTACTAGCGAGCAGTACTTC,CASSGPTSEQYF
NA,TRBV30,TRBJ1-1,TGTGCCTGGAGCAAGAACACTGAAGCTTTCTTT,CAWSKNTEAFF
NA,TRBV15,TRBJ1-5,TGTGCCACCACCTTTGACCGGGGTCAGCCCCAGCATTTT,CATTFDRGQPQHF
NA,TRBV5-1,TRBJ1-5,TGCGCCAGCAGCTTGGGGGGGGCTGACCAGCCCCAGCATTTT,CASSLGGADQPQHF
TRBD1,TRBV29-1,TRBJ1-5,TGCAGCGTTGGGGAAGGGGGCACGGGCAATCAGCCCCAGCATTTT,CSVGEGGTGNQPQHF
NA,TRBV20-1,TRBJ1-2,TGCAGTGCTTGGGAGAACTATGGCTACACCTTC,CSAWENYGYTF
NA,TRBV12-3/TRBV12-4,TRBJ1-2,TGTGCCAGCAGCAATGAGGCCGCCCGGTCTTTC,CASSNEAARSF
TRBD1,TRBV5-6,TRBJ1-1,TGTGCCAGCAGCTTGGAGGGGGCTTGGACTGAAGCTTTCTTT,CASSLEGAWTEAFF
TRBD1,TRBV5-6,TRBJ1-5,TGTGCCAGCAGCTCGGGGCAGGGGGTCCAGCCCCAGCATTTT,CASSSGQGVQPQHF
NA,TRBV7-2,TRBJ1-1,TGTGCCAGCAGCTTAGTAGAAGGGGCATTCGAAGCTTTCTTT,CASSLVEGAFEAFF
NA,TRBV4-1,TRBJ1-2,TGCGCCAGCAGCCAGGTAACTTACACAGGGCTCTATGGCTACACCTTC,CASSQVTYTGLYGYTF
NA,TRBV2,TRBJ2-1,TGTGCCAGCAGTGTGGATAGCGCGAACAATGAGCAGTTCTTC,CASSVDSANNEQFF
NA,TRBV5-6,TRBJ1-2,TGTGCCAGCAGCTTGGATTGGACCGCGTACGAAGGCTATGGCTACACCTTC,CASSLDWTAYEGYGYTF